The present TCR beta chain was sequenced within a study of blood T cells in healthy people across ages. This CDR3 comprises 13 residues. The V end lost 2 bases, the J end lost 0 bases, and 5 bases lay between the germline ends. Germline loops: CDR1 MNHEY, CDR2 SMNVEV (reference sequence). Sample-barcoded 5' priming and a J-beta primer mix drove a second PCR of 7 to 11 cycles. TCRdb called the 5' RACE reads again in MiXCR, with one record for every CDR3 protein. The table shows 800,000 or so distinct CDR3 sequences, with more than 20% occurring only once. Ten or more counts support this clonotype. These sequences were also reported in another study, on T cells of mothers and their children.

The material sequenced was blood. The receptor comes from a boy between 5 and 17 years old in good health. This sequence joins TRBV27 and TRBJ2-7; unclear D gene. CDR3 nucleotides: TGTGCCAGCAGTTTACGGGTCTCCTACGAGCAGTACTTC. This sequence encodes CASSLRVSYEQYF.